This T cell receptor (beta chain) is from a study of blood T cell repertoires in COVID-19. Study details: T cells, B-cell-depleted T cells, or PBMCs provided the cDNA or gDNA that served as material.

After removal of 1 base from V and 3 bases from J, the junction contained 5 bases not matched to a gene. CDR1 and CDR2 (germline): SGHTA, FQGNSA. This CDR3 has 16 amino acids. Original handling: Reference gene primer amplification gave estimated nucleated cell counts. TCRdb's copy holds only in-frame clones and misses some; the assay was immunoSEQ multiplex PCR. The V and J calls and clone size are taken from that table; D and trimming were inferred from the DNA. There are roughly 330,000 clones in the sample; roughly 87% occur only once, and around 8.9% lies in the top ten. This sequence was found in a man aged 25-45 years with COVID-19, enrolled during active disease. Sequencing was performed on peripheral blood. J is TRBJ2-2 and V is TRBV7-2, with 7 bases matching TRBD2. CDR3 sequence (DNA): TGTGCCAGCAGCTTAGAGGCTAGCGGTTACACCGGGGAGCTGTTTTTT. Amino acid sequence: CASSLEASGYTGELFF.